A single sample gave rise to the 6 T cell receptor beta chains below, sequenced in a study of blood T cell repertoires in COVID-19. Assay: immunoSEQ multiplex PCR; the TCRdb copy retains only in-frame clones and omits some. The sample lists roughly 370,000 clones, about 83% occurring once. Sequenced input: PBMCs or T cells enriched from blood (not recorded which). These receptors all come from a woman aged 50 to 60 who had recovered from COVID-19.

In DNA form, the CDR3 reads TGTGCCAGCAGGAGAGACAGGCTATTTGAGGGCTACACCTTC. Protein sequence: CASRRDRLFEGYTF. J is TRBJ1-2 and V is TRBV2, with a weak D call TRBD1 (6 bases). The CDR3 extends over 14 amino acids. V was trimmed by 6 bases and J by 8 bases, leaving 19 bases between them. Per the germline V gene, CDR1 is SNHLY and CDR2 is FYNNEI. Variable domain in full (rest from reference TRBV2 and TRBJ1-2): EPEVTQTPSHQVTQMGQEVILRCVPISNHLYFYWYRQILGQKVEFLVSFYNNEISEKSEIFDDQFSVERPDGSNFTLKIRSTKLEDSAMYFCASRRDRLFEGYTFGSGTRLTVV.

The chain joins TRBV7-8 to TRBJ1-1, with 7 bases fitting TRBD1. The CDR3 runs to 12 residues. Germline V gene sequence: CDR1 SGHVS, CDR2 FQNEAQ. Trimming at V came to 4 bases and at J to 11 bases, leaving 7 bases not matched to a gene. CDR3 bases: TGTGCCAGCAGCTCCCGCGACAGGGACGCTTTCTTT. As protein: CASSSRDRDAFF.

V usage is TRBV28 and J usage is TRBJ1-1, with TRBD1 matching 9 bases. The V gene's germline CDR1 is MDHEN and CDR2 SYDVKM. The CDR3 extends over 14 amino acids. J lost 11 bases, V lost 6 bases, and 13 bases had no gene match. The CDR3 coding sequence is TGTGCCAGCAGACTAGGGCCGGGACAGGGCCGTGCTTTCTTT. Amino acid sequence: CASRLGPGQGRAFF.

The CDR3 DNA reads TGTGCCAGCAGCTCCGACAGGGTGGTCGGCGAGCAGTACTTC. The encoded protein is CASSSDRVVGEQYF. The gene calls are TRBV7-2 and TRBJ2-7; 7 bases fit TRBD1. Germline loops: CDR1 SGHTA, CDR2 FQGNSA. The CDR3 covers 14 residues. With V trimmed by 4 bases and J by 6 bases, 9 bases remained unmatched.

The rearrangement uses TRBV5-1 and TRBJ2-6; D possibly corresponds to TRBD1 (6 bases). Germline V gene data show CDR1 as SGHRS and CDR2 as YFSETQ. The CDR3 is 20 residues long. The V end was cut by 2 bases, the J end by 0 bases, with 21 bases between. CDR3 amino acids: CASSFSLSRGAVSGANVLTF. The CDR3 DNA reads as TGCGCCAGCAGCTTCAGTCTATCCAGGGGCGCTGTCTCTGGGGCCAACGTCCTGACTTTC. The full variable domain, its missing parts supplied by reference TRBV5-1 and TRBJ2-6, is KAGVTQTPRYLIKTRGQQVTLSCSPISGHRSVSWYQQTPGQGLQFLFEYFSETQRNKGNFPGRFSGRQFSNSRSEMNVSTLELGDSALYLCASSFSLSRGAVSGANVLTFGAGSRLTVL.

V and J are TRBV19 and TRBJ1-1, with a possible D match to TRBD1 (6 bases). This CDR3 is 14 amino acids long. Germline loops: CDR1 LNHDA, CDR2 SQIVND (reference sequence). Trimming took off 10 bases at V and 1 base at J, with 16 bases between the two ends. The CDR3 DNA reads as TGTGCCAACCATCTGGGGGCCAGGAACACTGAAGCTTTCTTT. It yields the protein CANHLGARNTEAFF.